The 22 T cell receptor beta chains presented below share a single source sample, sequenced in a study of response to subunit inactivated influenza vaccine. TCRdb independently ran MiXCR on the RT-PCR reads; one entry per CDR3 protein. The profile covers over 400,000 distinct CDR3 sequences, with approximately 13% appearing a single time and approximately 14% taken by the ten largest. Sequenced material: PBMCs from blood, taken 35 to 45 days after vaccination. Receptors were obtained from a man aged 45-65 years who received an inactivated influenza vaccine.

This clonotype was counted many times. The chain carries TRBV28 and TRBJ2-3; 8 bases agree with TRBD2. V gave up 3 bases and J gave up 2 bases; unmatched junction bases: 7. This CDR3 is 16 amino acids long. Germline CDR1 is MDHEN and CDR2 is SYDVKM. In nucleotides, the CDR3 is TGTGCCAGCAGTTTCGAGGCGGGGGGCATCACAGATACGCAGTATTTT. Translation: CASSFEAGGITDTQYF.

This clonotype was picked up a small number of times. The chain recombines TRBV10-3 with TRBJ2-3, with D tentatively TRBD1 or TRBD2 (5 bases each). Between the trimmed V and J ends, which lost 4 bases and 1 base, there was a span of 6 bases. Germline V gene lookup returns CDR1 ENHRY and CDR2 SYGVKD. The CDR3 is 13 residues long. CDR3 bases: TGTGCCATCAGTGGGGACCGCACAGATACGCAGTATTTT. It specifies CAISGDRTDTQYF.

This clonotype appeared a few times. This chain uses TRBV6-2 or TRBV6-3 with TRBJ1-2; TRBD1 is a possible D gene (6 bases). This CDR3 has 15 amino acids. V gave up 5 bases and J gave up 7 bases, with 20 bases separating them. The germline V gene encodes CDR1 MNHEY and CDR2 SVGEGT. CDR3 DNA sequence: TGTGCCAGCAGTCCAGGGACAACCGCCTCGGGTGGCTACACCTTC. It encodes CASSPGTTASGGYTF.

This clonotype was seen a few times. This chain joins TRBV7-2 and TRBJ2-7; possibly TRBD1 for D (5 bases). Germline V gives CDR1 SGHTA, CDR2 FQGNSA. V lost 5 bases and J lost 2, with 19 bases in between. The CDR3 extends over 16 amino acids. The CDR3 loop is CASSPGGASGTYEQYF. The CDR3 DNA follows: TGTGCCAGCAGCCCCGGTGGGGCTAGTGGGACCTACGAGCAGTACTTC. The full variable domain, with the rest looked up from reference TRBV7-2 and TRBJ2-7, is GAGVSQSPSNKVTEKGKDVELRCDPISGHTALYWYRQSLGQGLEFLIYFQGNSAPDKSGLPSDRFSAERTGGSVSTLTIQRTQQEDSAVYLCASSPGGASGTYEQYFGPGTRLTVT.

This clonotype was seen ten or more times. The chain uses TRBV12-3 or TRBV12-4 and TRBJ1-4; the match to TRBD1 covers 8 bases. J lost 11 bases, V lost 5 bases, and 13 bases had no gene match. There are 15 residues in the CDR3. The CDR3 coding sequence is TGTGCCAGCAGTCACTCCGGACAGGGTCTGTGGAAACTGTTTTTT. Residues: CASSHSGQGLWKLFF.

This chain connects TRBV4-1 to TRBJ2-1, with 9 nucleotides matching TRBD1. The CDR3 totals 19 residues. The V gene's germline CDR1 is MGHRA and CDR2 YSYEKL. The ends lost 5 bases at V and 0 bases at J; junction bases unmatched: 14. In nucleotides, the CDR3 is TGCGCCAGCAGCTATCTGCCCATCCCGGGACAGGGCTCCTACAATGAGCAGTTCTTC. Its protein product is CASSYLPIPGQGSYNEQFF.

This clonotype has at least ten counts. CDR3 sequence: CASRWTTYNEQFF. The CDR3 DNA is TGTGCCAGCAGGTGGACTACCTACAATGAGCAGTTCTTC. The chain employs TRBV5-8 and TRBJ2-1; tentative D call: TRBD2 (6 bases). CDR1 is SGHTS and CDR2 is YDEGEE in the germline V gene. Trimming shortened V by 5 bases and J by 2 bases, and 8 bases separated the two germline ends. The CDR3 sequence is 13 residues long.

This clonotype was seen a few times. The rearrangement links TRBV7-9 to TRBJ2-1; D is possibly TRBD1 (5 bases). Germline CDR1 SEHNR, CDR2 FQNEAQ (reference sequence). V was clipped by 9 bases and J by 4 bases, with 10 bases between them. The CDR3 runs to 12 residues. As DNA, the CDR3 is TGTGCCAGTCATACAGGATACAATGAGCAGTTCTTC. Protein sequence: CASHTGYNEQFF.

The rearrangement joins TRBV3-1 to TRBJ2-1; 12 bases agree with TRBD2. Germline V CDR1 and CDR2: LGHDT, YNNKEL (reference sequence). This CDR3 is built from 15 residues. The V gene end was trimmed by 4 bases and the J gene end by 9 bases; junction bases not matched to a gene: 7. The CDR3, as DNA: TGTGCCAGCAGCCGAGGCCTAGCGGGAGGGGGTGAGCAGTTCTTC. This codes for CASSRGLAGGGEQFF.

This clonotype was seen only a few times. The chain is built from TRBV20-1 and TRBJ2-3; 8 bases are a match to TRBD2. V lost 0 bases and J lost 4; bases outside the gene matches: 6. Germline assignment: CDR1 DFQATT and CDR2 SNEGSKA (reference sequence). This CDR3 spans 15 amino acids. CDR3 in DNA: TGCAGTGCTAGAGATCCAGCGGGAGTGGCAGATACGCAGTATTTT. Encoded protein: CSARDPAGVADTQYF.

CDR3 in amino acids: CASSPNHSYGYTF. CDR3 bases: TGCGCCAGCAGTCCCAATCACAGCTATGGCTACACCTTC. V and J are TRBV10-1 and TRBJ1-2; D unclear. CDR1 and CDR2 from the germline V gene are WNHNN and SYGVQD (reference sequence). V shed 5 bases and J shed 4 bases, with 11 bases lying between them. The CDR3 is 13 residues long.

This clonotype was recorded a few times. The J gene is TRBJ2-1, the V gene TRBV5-1, with 8 bases matching TRBD1. Germline V gene lookup returns CDR1 SGHRS and CDR2 YFSETQ. The CDR3 is 17 amino acids. J was trimmed by 3 bases and V by 5 bases; bases with no gene match: 13. The CDR3 region is CASSHSGGTGIYNEQFF. CDR3 in DNA: TGCGCCAGCAGTCATTCTGGGGGGACAGGTATCTACAATGAGCAGTTCTTC.

The chain combines TRBV12-3 or TRBV12-4 with TRBJ2-6; tentative D call: TRBD1 (5 bases). There are 16 residues in the CDR3. V lost 3 bases to trimming and J lost 0 bases, with 9 bases between them. The CDR3 loop is CASSFPQGSGANVLTF. CDR3 bases: TGTGCCAGCAGTTTTCCGCAGGGCTCTGGGGCCAACGTCCTGACTTTC.

This clonotype occurred a few times. The chain combines TRBV6-2 or TRBV6-3 with TRBJ1-1, with a tentative D call TRBD1 (5 bases). Germline CDR1 is MNHEY and CDR2 is SVGEGT. V was cut by 6 bases and J by 3 bases, with 14 bases left in between. The CDR3 has 14 amino acids. This CDR3 reads CASRRGIGYTEAFF. CDR3 DNA: TGTGCCAGCAGGCGGGGCATCGGGTACACTGAAGCTTTCTTT.

The sample holds many counts of this clonotype. The chain couples TRBV20-1 to TRBJ2-7; TRBD1 aligns across 10 bases. V trimming: 5 bases; J trimming: 6 bases; junction bases outside the gene matches: 4. The germline V gene encodes CDR1 DFQATT and CDR2 SNEGSKA (reference sequence). There are 12 residues in the CDR3. Written as DNA, the CDR3 is TGCAGTGCTCCCGGGACAGGGGTCGAGCAGTACTTC. It is translated as CSAPGTGVEQYF.

This clonotype has ten or more counts. J is TRBJ1-4 and V is TRBV12-3 or TRBV12-4, with TRBD1 identical over 7 bases. CDR3 length: 14 residues. With 10 bases clipped from V and 5 bases from J, the junction kept 10 bases outside the gene matches. The CDR3 region is CATKNRGPNEKLFF. The CDR3 bases are TGTGCCACCAAAAACAGGGGACCAAATGAAAAACTGTTTTTT.

This clonotype appeared many times. The chain recombines TRBV11-2 with TRBJ2-3; 10 nucleotides agree with TRBD2. This CDR3 contains 18 residues. J was trimmed by 4 bases and V by 0 bases; bases with no gene match: 10. Germline CDR1 and CDR2: SGHAT and FQNNGV. CDR3 region: CASSLDTLAGDSADTQYF. CDR3 nucleotides: TGTGCCAGCAGCTTAGATACCCTAGCGGGAGATAGCGCAGATACGCAGTATTTT.

The chain recombines TRBV28 with TRBJ2-3, with 8 bases matching TRBD2. Unmatched junction bases numbered 13, after V lost 4 bases and J lost 4 bases. The CDR3 consists of 17 residues. Germline-derived CDR1 and CDR2 are MDHEN and SYDVKM. Here the CDR3 reads CASSSAGGLGRADTQYF. The CDR3 nucleotides read TGTGCCAGCAGTTCCGCGGGAGGTCTCGGGAGAGCAGATACGCAGTATTTT.

The CDR3, as DNA: TGTGCCAGCAGTTTAGTCGACAGGGGCGACACCGGGGAGCTGTTTTTT. This translates into CASSLVDRGDTGELFF. The chain uses TRBV12-3 or TRBV12-4 and TRBJ2-2; 8 positions agree with TRBD1. V shed 1 base and J 3 bases; nucleotides not matched to a gene: 4. The CDR3 length is 16 residues.

The J gene is TRBJ1-1, the V gene TRBV28, with 7 bases aligning to TRBD1. This CDR3 has 18 residues. Per germline, CDR1 MDHEN and CDR2 SYDVKM. After removal of 8 bases from V and 2 bases from J, the junction contained 20 bases not matched to a gene. This chain's CDR3 is CASRTVQSAGTANTEAFF. The CDR3 DNA reads as TGTGCCAGCCGGACGGTCCAATCCGCCGGGACAGCAAACACTGAAGCTTTCTTT.

This clonotype has a handful of counts. The chain employs TRBV5-8 and TRBJ1-5, with D maybe TRBD1 (6 bases). V gave up 4 bases and J gave up 7 bases, with 12 bases separating them. Looked up from germline, CDR1 is SGHTS and CDR2 is YDEGEE. This CDR3 comprises 13 residues. CDR3 sequence: CASSAMQGQPQHF. In DNA form, the CDR3 reads TGTGCCAGCAGCGCAATGCAGGGGCAGCCCCAGCATTTT.

The V and J genes are TRBV20-1 and TRBJ2-5; 10 nucleotides match TRBD2. The CDR3 extends over 16 amino acids. With V trimmed by 4 bases and J by 4 bases, 12 bases remained unmatched. The germline CDR1 and CDR2 sequences are DFQATT and SNEGSKA (reference sequence). The CDR3 protein is CSATLRAGGPRETQYF. The DNA of the CDR3 is TGCAGTGCTACCCTTAGAGCGGGAGGGCCAAGAGAGACCCAGTACTTC.